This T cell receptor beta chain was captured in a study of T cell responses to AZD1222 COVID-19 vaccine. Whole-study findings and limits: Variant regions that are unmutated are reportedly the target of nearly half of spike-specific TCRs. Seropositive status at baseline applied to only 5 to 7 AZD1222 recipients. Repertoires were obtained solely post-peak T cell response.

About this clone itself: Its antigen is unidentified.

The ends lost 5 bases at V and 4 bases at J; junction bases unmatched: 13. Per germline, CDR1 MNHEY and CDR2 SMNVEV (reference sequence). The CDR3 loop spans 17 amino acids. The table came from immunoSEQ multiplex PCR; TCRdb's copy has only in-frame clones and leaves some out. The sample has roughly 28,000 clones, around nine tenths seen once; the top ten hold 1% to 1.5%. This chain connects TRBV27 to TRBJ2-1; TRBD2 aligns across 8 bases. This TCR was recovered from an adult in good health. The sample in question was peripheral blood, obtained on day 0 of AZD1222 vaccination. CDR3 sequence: CASSTLQAGVQYNEQFF. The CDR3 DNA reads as TGTGCCAGCAGTACTCTCCAAGCGGGAGTCCAATACAATGAGCAGTTCTTC.